Below are 11 T cell receptor beta chains sequenced from a single sample in a study of T cell responses to AZD1222 COVID-19 vaccine. Repertoires were generated with immunoSEQ multiplex PCR, while TCRdb's copy carries only in-frame clones and drops some. Of about 99,000 clones in the sample, nearly 90% are singletons; the top ten hold about 2.9%. Sequencing used peripheral blood, obtained on day 0 of AZD1222 vaccination. These receptors came from an adult in good health.

The rearrangement links TRBV18 to TRBJ2-2; no definite D call. Trimming cost V 6 bases and J 1 base, with 15 bases left between them. Germline V CDR1 and CDR2: KGHSH, LQKENI. CDR3 size: 16 residues. The CDR3 nucleotides are TGTGCCAGCTCGATGGTGGCGGCTAAGAACACCGGGGAGCTGTTTTTT. This gives the protein CASSMVAAKNTGELFF.

The J gene is TRBJ1-5, the V gene TRBV29-1; TRBD1 matches at 8 bases. This CDR3 spans 14 amino acids. The V gene end was trimmed by 4 bases and the J gene end by 4 bases; junction bases not matched to a gene: 6. Germline V lookup: CDR1 SQVTM, CDR2 ANQGSEA. Here the CDR3 DNA reads TGCAGCGTTGGGTCGGGACAGGCTAATCAGCCCCAGCATTTT. Its translation is CSVGSGQANQPQHF.

V is TRBV23-1 and J is TRBJ1-1; D is uncertain. TRBV23-1 is an ORF; its function is uncertain. V was cut by 1 base and J by 5 bases, with 11 bases left in between. The CDR3 spans 14 residues. Here the CDR3 reads CASSQFLAGTEAFF. The CDR3 DNA reads as TGCGCCAGCAGTCAATTCCTAGCGGGTACTGAAGCTTTCTTT.

This clone was seen a few times. The chain couples TRBV19 to TRBJ1-1; D gene ambiguous. CDR1 and CDR2 from the germline V gene are LNHDA and SQIVND (reference sequence). Trimming removed 6 bases from V and 3 bases from J, with 5 bases in between. The CDR3 is 11 amino acids. In DNA form, the CDR3 reads TGTGCCAGTAGCTGGTACACTGAAGCTTTCTTT. This codes for CASSWYTEAFF.

The J gene is TRBJ2-7, the V gene TRBV6-1; TRBD1 aligns across 8 bases. Trimming took 3 bases from V and 1 from J; bases not matched to a gene: 5. This CDR3 has 15 residues. Germline CDR1 MNHNS, CDR2 SASEGT. This CDR3 reads CASSEWQGASYEQYF. CDR3 bases: TGTGCCAGCAGTGAGTGGCAGGGGGCGTCCTACGAGCAGTACTTC.

The CDR3 DNA is TGTGCCAGTAGTATGGTTCGGACAGGGACTGAAGCTTTCTTT. Amino acid sequence: CASSMVRTGTEAFF. The gene calls are TRBV19 and TRBJ1-1; 8 bases agree with TRBD1. This CDR3 spans 14 amino acids. The ends lost 3 bases at V and 5 bases at J; junction bases unmatched: 5. Germline CDR1 LNHDA, CDR2 SQIVND (reference sequence).

The CDR3 bases are TGTGCCAGCAGTCCCATATTGAACACTGAAGCTTTCTTT. Its translation: CASSPILNTEAFF. V gene TRBV6-5 combines with J gene TRBJ1-1; D remains ambiguous. The CDR3 is 13 amino acids. The V and J ends lost 5 bases and 0 bases respectively, with 7 bases between them. The germline CDR1 and CDR2 sequences are MNHEY and SVGAGI.

The chain links TRBV2 to TRBJ1-1; D uncertain. Trimming left V 4 bases short and J 5 bases short, with 14 bases between. Germline loops: CDR1 SNHLY, CDR2 FYNNEI. The CDR3 has 14 amino acids. In DNA form, the CDR3 reads TGTGCCAGCAGTGCGAGGGCGCTTGGGACTGAAGCTTTCTTT. The encoded protein is CASSARALGTEAFF. Full variable domain (rest looked up from reference TRBV2 and TRBJ1-1): EPEVTQTPSHQVTQMGQEVILRCVPISNHLYFYWYRQILGQKVEFLVSFYNNEISEKSEIFDDQFSVERPDGSNFTLKIRSTKLEDSAMYFCASSARALGTEAFFGQGTRLTVV.

This clone was observed a handful of times. The V call is TRBV18, the J call TRBJ2-6; no clear D. The CDR3 is made up of 14 amino acids. The germline CDR1 and CDR2 sequences are KGHSH and LQKENI. V was shortened by 3 bases and J by 0 bases, with 3 bases between the two germline ends. CDR3 in amino acids: CASSPSSGANVLTF. In DNA form, the CDR3 reads TGTGCCAGCTCACCCAGCTCTGGGGCCAACGTCCTGACTTTC. Full variable domain (rest looked up from reference TRBV18 and TRBJ2-6): NAGVMQNPRHLVRRRGQEARLRCSPMKGHSHVYWYRQLPEEGLKFMVYLQKENIIDESGMPKERFSAEFPKEGPSILRIQQVVRGDSAAYFCASSPSSGANVLTFGAGSRLTVL.

The chain employs TRBV4-1 and TRBJ1-2, with D possibly TRBD1 on 5 matching bases. CDR3 length: 14 amino acids. Deletions cut 0 bases from V and 2 bases from J, with 7 bases between. Germline values: CDR1 MGHRA, CDR2 YSYEKL. The CDR3 sequence is CASSQEGLNYGYTF. The CDR3 DNA follows: TGCGCCAGCAGCCAAGAGGGGCTCAACTATGGCTACACCTTC.

The V call is TRBV4-2, the J call TRBJ1-4; TRBD1 might be the D (5 bases). The germline V gene encodes CDR1 LGHNA and CDR2 YNFKEQ. Deletions cut 0 bases from V and 0 bases from J, with 8 bases between. The CDR3 totals 16 residues. CDR3 region: CASSQEWGSTNEKLFF. CDR3 in DNA: TGTGCCAGCAGCCAAGAATGGGGCTCAACTAATGAAAAACTGTTTTTT.